This T cell receptor (beta chain) was recorded in a study of CD8 T cells in ankylosing spondylitis. Findings of the study overall: With a CD8+ phenotype, disease-linked clones were relatively rare in peripheral blood. Matched ankylosing spondylitis synovial fluid reportedly contained a significantly enriched population of disease-linked clones. Typical of ankylosing spondylitis blood, it appeared, was a TCR beta motif of fewer than 10 highly homologous variants.

This clonotype was seen a handful of times. Antigen: not known. The TCR beta libraries were generated through quantitative 5'-RACE incorporating molecular barcodes. Each CDR3 protein gets one entry after TCRdb re-called the 5' RACE reads with MiXCR. The sample lists about 340,000 distinct CDR3 sequences, over 12% seen once, with 0.9% to 1.2% in the top ten. The clonotype comes from a male donor with ankylosing spondylitis or in good health (not recorded which). The sequenced sample was blood, either unsorted or a sorted T cell fraction (not recorded which).

Written as DNA, the CDR3 is TGCGCCAGCCGAACCCCGGGGACTAGCGGAAATGAGCAGTTCTTC. Translating gives CASRTPGTSGNEQFF. This chain joins TRBV5-1 and TRBJ2-1; 11 bases are shared with TRBD2. The CDR3 runs 15 residues. The V gene's germline CDR1 is SGHRS and CDR2 YFSETQ. With V trimmed by 7 bases and J by 7 bases, 10 bases remained unmatched.